The clone carrying this T cell receptor beta chain has a count of ten or more. What it binds is not known. Patients showing uncontrolled infection, other autoimmune disease, pregnancy or lactation were ineligible. These data are taken from a study of T cells in Graves' hyperthyroidism and ophthalmopathy. Study at large: Peripheral blood specimens were obtained at initial diagnosis, prior to any treatment.

CDR1 is SNHLY and CDR2 is FYNNEI in the germline V gene. V was trimmed by 3 bases and J by 4 bases, leaving 16 bases between them. This CDR3 has 15 residues. Points from the study as a whole: The model predicted ophthalmopathy a median around six months before onset. Blood also carried most thyroid clonotypes expanded above 0.001.

From RNA transcripts, TCR beta CDR3 regions were amplified. HTBI primers drove first-round RT-PCR of the TCR CDR3. TCRdb redid the calling of the multiplex PCR reads with MiXCR, one entry per CDR3 protein. The table lists 470,000 or so distinct CDR3 sequences, 20% of them singletons. The TCR comes from a young man with Graves' hyperthyroidism. Sample: blood. The chain links TRBV2 to TRBJ2-7; D gene uncertain. This CDR3 reads CASSDWPNYGYEQYF. Written as DNA, the CDR3 is TGTGCCAGCAGTGACTGGCCAAACTATGGGTACGAGCAGTACTTC.